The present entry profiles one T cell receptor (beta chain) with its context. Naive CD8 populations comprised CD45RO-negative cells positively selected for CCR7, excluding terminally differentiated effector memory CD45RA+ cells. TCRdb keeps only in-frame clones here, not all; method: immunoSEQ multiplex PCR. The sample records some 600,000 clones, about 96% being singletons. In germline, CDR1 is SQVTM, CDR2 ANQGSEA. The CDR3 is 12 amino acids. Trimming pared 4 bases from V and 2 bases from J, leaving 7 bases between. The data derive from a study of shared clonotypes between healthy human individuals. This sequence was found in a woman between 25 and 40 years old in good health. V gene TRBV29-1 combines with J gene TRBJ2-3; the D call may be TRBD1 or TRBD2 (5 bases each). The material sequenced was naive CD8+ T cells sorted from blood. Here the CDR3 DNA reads TGCAGCGTTGGGGGGTTCACAGATACGCAGTATTTT. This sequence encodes CSVGGFTDTQYF.